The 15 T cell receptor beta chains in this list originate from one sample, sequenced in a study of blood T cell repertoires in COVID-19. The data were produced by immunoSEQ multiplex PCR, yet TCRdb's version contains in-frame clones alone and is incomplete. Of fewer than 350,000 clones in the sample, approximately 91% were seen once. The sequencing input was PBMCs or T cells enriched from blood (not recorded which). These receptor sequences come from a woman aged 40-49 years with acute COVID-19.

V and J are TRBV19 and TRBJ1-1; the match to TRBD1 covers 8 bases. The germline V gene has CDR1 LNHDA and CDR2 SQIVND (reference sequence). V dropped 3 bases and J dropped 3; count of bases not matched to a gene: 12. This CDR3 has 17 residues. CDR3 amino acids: CASSIRPLTTGDTEAFF. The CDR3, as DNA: TGTGCCAGTAGTATTCGGCCTCTGACGACAGGGGACACTGAAGCTTTCTTT.

DNA for the CDR3: TGTGCCAGCAGTGACCGACTTACGGGTGGGGAGCAGTTCTTC. This sequence encodes CASSDRLTGGEQFF. The chain links TRBV2 to TRBJ2-7, with D uncertain. Near its end, the DNA agrees better with TRBJ2-1, so the J call may be wrong. The CDR3 is 14 residues long. Germline-derived CDR1 and CDR2 are SNHLY and FYNNEI.

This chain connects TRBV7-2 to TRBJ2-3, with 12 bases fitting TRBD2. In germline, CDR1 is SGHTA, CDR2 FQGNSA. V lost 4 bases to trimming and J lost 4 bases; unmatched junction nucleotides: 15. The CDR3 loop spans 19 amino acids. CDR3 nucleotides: TGTGCCAGCAGCTATATGCCCTCTGGACTAGCGGGAATGGCAGATACGCAGTATTTT. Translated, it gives CASSYMPSGLAGMADTQYF.

CDR3 nucleotides: TGTGCCAGCAGTTTAGGGGCCACGGGCTATGGCTACACCTTC. It specifies CASSLGATGYGYTF. The V call is TRBV27, the J call TRBJ1-2; tentatively, D is TRBD1 (5 bases). Per the germline V gene, CDR1 is MNHEY and CDR2 is SMNVEV (reference sequence). V was cut by 2 bases and J by 4 bases, with 11 bases left in between. The CDR3 runs 14 residues.

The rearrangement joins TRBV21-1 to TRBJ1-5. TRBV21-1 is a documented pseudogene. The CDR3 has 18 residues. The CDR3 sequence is CASSRGESRIISNQPQHF. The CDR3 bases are TGTGCCAGCAGCAGAGGAGAAAGTCGAATAATTAGCAATCAGCCCCAGCATTTT.

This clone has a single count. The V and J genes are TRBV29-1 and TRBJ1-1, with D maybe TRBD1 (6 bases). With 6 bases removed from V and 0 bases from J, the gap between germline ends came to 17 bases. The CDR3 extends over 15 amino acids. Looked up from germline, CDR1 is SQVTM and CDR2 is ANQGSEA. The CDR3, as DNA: TGCAGCGTCTCGGGGGAGGGGGGCCTGAACACTGAAGCTTTCTTT. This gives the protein CSVSGEGGLNTEAFF. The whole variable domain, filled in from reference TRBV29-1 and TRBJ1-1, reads SAVISQKPSRDICQRGTSLTIQCQVDSQVTMMFWYRQQPGQSLTLIATANQGSEATYESGFVIDKFPISRPNLTFSTLTVSNMSPEDSSIYLCSVSGEGGLNTEAFFGQGTRLTVV.

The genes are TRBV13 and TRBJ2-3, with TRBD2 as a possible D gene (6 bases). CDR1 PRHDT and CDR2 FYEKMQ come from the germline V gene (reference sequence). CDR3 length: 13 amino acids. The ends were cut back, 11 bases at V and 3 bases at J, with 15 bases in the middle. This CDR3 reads CACRASATDTQYF. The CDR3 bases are TGTGCCTGCCGGGCTAGCGCTACAGATACGCAGTATTTT. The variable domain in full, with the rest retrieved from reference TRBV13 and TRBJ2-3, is AAGVIQSPRHLIKEKRETATLKCYPIPRHDTVYWYQQGPGQDPQFLISFYEKMQSDKGSIPDRFSAQQFSDYHSELNMSSLELGDSALYFCACRASATDTQYFGPGTRLTVL.

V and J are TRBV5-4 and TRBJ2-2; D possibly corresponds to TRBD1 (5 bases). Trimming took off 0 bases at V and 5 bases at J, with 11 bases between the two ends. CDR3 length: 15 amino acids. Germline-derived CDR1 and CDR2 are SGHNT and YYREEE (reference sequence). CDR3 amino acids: CASSLGGQGTGELFF. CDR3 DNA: TGTGCCAGCAGCTTGGGGGGTCAGGGTACCGGGGAGCTGTTTTTT.

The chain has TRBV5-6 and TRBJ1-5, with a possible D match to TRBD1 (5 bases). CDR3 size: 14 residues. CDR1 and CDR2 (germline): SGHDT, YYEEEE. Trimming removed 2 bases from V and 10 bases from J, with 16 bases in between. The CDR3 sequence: CASSFPESGFPQHF. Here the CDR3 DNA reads TGTGCCAGCAGCTTTCCCGAGTCAGGGTTTCCCCAGCATTTT.

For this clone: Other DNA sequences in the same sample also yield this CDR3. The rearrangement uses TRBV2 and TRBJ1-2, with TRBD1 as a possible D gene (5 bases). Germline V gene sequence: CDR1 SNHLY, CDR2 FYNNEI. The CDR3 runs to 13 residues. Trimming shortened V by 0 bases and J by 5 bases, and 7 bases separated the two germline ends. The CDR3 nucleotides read TGTGCCAGCAGTGAAGCACGGGGGTATGGCTACACCTTC. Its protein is CASSEARGYGYTF. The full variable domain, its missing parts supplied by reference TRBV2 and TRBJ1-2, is EPEVTQTPSHQVTQMGQEVILRCVPISNHLYFYWYRQILGQKVEFLVSFYNNEISEKSEIFDDQFSVERPDGSNFTLKIRSTKLEDSAMYFCASSEARGYGYTFGSGTRLTVV.

The CDR3 is CAIPSADYGYTF. The CDR3 DNA reads TGTGCCATCCCGTCGGCGGACTATGGCTACACCTTC. V gene TRBV6-5 combines with J gene TRBJ1-2; D ambiguous. Germline CDR1 is MNHEY and CDR2 is SVGAGI. The CDR3 covers 12 residues. The ends were cut back, 10 bases at V and 3 bases at J, with 12 bases in the middle.

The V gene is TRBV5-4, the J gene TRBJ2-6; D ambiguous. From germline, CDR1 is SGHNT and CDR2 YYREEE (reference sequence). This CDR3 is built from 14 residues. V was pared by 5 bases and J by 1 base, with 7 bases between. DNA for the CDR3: TGTGCCAGCAGTTCATCATCTGGGGCCAACGTCCTGACTTTC. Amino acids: CASSSSSGANVLTF. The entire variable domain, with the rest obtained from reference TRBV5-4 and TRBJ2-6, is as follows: ETGVTQSPTHLIKTRGQQVTLRCSSQSGHNTVSWYQQALGQGPQFIFQYYREEENGRGNFPPRFSGLQFPNYSSELNVNALELDDSALYLCASSSSSGANVLTFGAGSRLTVL.

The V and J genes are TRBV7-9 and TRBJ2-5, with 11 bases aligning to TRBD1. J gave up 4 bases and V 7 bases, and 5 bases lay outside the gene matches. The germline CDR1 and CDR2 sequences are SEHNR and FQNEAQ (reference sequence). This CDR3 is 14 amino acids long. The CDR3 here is CASTRTGGGETQYF. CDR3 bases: TGTGCCAGCACGAGGACAGGGGGCGGAGAGACCCAGTACTTC.

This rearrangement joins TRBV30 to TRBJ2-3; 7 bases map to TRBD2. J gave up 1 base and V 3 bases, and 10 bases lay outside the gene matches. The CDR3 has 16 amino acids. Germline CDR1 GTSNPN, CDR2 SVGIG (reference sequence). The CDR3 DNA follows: TGTGCCTGGAGCGAAAAAGGACTAGGACGCACAGATACGCAGTATTTT. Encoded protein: CAWSEKGLGRTDTQYF.

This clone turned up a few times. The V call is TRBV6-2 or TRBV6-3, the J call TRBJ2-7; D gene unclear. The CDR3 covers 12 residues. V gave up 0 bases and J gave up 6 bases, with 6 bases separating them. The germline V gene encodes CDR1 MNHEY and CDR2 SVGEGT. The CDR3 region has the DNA TGTGCCAGCAGTTACTCCGTATTCGAGCAGTACTTC. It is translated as CASSYSVFEQYF.